The subject of this entry is one T cell receptor beta chain. Its matching antigen is unknown. Method: immunoSEQ multiplex PCR; TCRdb's copy keeps in-frame clones and lacks some. The data show 23,000 or so clones, 65% to 75% seen once. This entry comes from a study of cytotoxic CD8 clonotypes in ibrutinib-treated CLL. For the study at large: Responses: some 24 partial, 2 complete; after median roughly 68 months, about 14 stayed remitted, 12 progressed.

CDR1 and CDR2 (germline): SGHKS, YYEKEE (reference sequence). The CDR3 runs to 17 residues. V was trimmed by 2 bases and J by 4 bases, leaving 19 bases between them. Study-level results: Public clonotypes (which were uncommon) either contracted or remained stable on treatment.

The specimen was PBMCs, collected after 24 months of ibrutinib treatment. This receptor was obtained from a human donor with chronic lymphocytic leukemia. V and J are TRBV5-5 and TRBJ1-5; the D gene is possibly TRBD1 (6 bases). DNA for the CDR3: TGTGCCAGCAGCTTTGGTGTCGGGCAGGGGAAGAATCAGCCCCAGCATTTT. Its protein product is CASSFGVGQGKNQPQHF.